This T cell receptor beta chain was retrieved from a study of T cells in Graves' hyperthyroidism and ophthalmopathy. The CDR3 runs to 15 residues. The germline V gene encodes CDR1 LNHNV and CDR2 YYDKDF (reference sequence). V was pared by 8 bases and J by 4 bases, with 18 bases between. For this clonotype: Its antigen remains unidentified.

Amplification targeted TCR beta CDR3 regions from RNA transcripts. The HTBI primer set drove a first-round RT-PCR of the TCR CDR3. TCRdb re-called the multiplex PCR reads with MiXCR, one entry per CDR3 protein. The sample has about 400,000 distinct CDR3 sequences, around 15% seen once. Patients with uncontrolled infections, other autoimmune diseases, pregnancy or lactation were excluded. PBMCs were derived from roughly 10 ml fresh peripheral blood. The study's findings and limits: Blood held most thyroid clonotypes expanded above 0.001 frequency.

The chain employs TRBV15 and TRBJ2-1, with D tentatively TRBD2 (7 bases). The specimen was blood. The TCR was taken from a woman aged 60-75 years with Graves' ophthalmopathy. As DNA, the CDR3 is TGTGCCACCGCGGAGGGGGGGAGGAGGTACAATGAGCAGTTCTTC. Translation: CATAEGGRRYNEQFF.